This entry describes one T cell receptor (beta chain). Its specificity is not known. Systemic immunosuppression or a history of autoimmune disease excluded patients. The data were obtained in a study of OX40 agonist ivuxolimab in advanced cancers. Points from the study as a whole: Among T cells, CD8+ cells averaged more expanded clones than CD4+ cells.

Germline lookup yields CDR1 SGHDT and CDR2 YYEEEE. The CDR3 has 11 amino acids. Repertoires were generated with immunoSEQ multiplex PCR, while TCRdb's copy carries only in-frame clones and drops some. The sample includes around 64,000 clones, about 87% of them seen just once. V and J are TRBV5-6 and TRBJ2-1, with no clear D. The TCR sequence derives from an adult with an advanced solid tumor such as melanoma, head and neck, liver or kidney cancer. The sample here was CD4+ or CD8+ T cells sorted from blood, taken in a trial of the OX40 agonist ivuxolimab. DNA for the CDR3: TGTGCTTCCGGTTCCTACAATGAGCAGTTCTTC. Amino acids: CASGSYNEQFF.